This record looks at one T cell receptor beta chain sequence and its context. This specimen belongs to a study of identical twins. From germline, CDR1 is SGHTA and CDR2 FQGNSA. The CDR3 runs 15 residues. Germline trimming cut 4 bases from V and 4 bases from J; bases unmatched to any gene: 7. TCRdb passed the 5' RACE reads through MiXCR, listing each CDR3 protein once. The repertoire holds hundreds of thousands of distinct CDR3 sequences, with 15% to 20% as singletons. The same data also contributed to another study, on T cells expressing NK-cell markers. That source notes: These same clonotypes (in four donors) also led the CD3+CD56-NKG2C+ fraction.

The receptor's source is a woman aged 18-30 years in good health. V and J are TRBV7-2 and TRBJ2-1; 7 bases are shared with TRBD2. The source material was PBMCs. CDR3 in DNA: TGTGCCAGCAGCTGGTTAGCGGGCAGGTACAATGAGCAGTTCTTC. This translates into CASSWLAGRYNEQFF.